Below, 11 T cell receptor beta chains from the same sample are listed, as sequenced in a study of T cells in localized non-small cell lung cancer. Only in-frame clones appear in the TCRdb table, and some are missing; sequencing was by immunoSEQ multiplex PCR. The top ten clones hold around 1.7% of a sample with around 130,000 clones, around 89% of them seen once. The sample here was peripheral blood, taken before any cancer treatment. The source of these receptors is a female donor of 60 years or more with stage I lung adenocarcinoma.

This sequence joins TRBV7-3 and TRBJ1-1, with TRBD1 as a possible D gene (5 bases). The V gene lost 5 bases and the J gene lost 1 base, with 11 bases spanning the gap. This CDR3 contains 14 residues. Germline V CDR1 and CDR2: SGHTA, FQGTGA. The CDR3 nucleotides read TGTGCCAGCAGCCCCGCAGGGACGAACACTGAAGCTTTCTTT. Amino acid sequence: CASSPAGTNTEAFF.

The chain recombines TRBV21-1 with TRBJ2-1; TRBD2 is the table's D call, not checked against the DNA. TRBV21-1 is an annotated pseudogene. CDR3 length: 15 amino acids. CDR3 DNA: TGTGCCAGGGGTTGGGGACTAGCGGGAGCGGGTGAGCAGTTCTTC. It specifies CARGWGLAGAGEQFF.

The rearrangement joins TRBV4-1 to TRBJ2-5, with D tentatively TRBD1 (5 bases). The germline gives CDR1 MGHRA, CDR2 YSYEKL. V lost 3 bases and J 6 bases, leaving 20 bases between the germline ends. This CDR3 has 16 residues. The CDR3 reads CASSQAPGRDGKTQYF. The CDR3 DNA reads TGCGCCAGCAGCCAGGCCCCCGGCAGGGATGGAAAGACCCAGTACTTC.

The chain joins TRBV9 to TRBJ2-3; 15 nucleotides line up with TRBD2. The CDR3 totals 16 residues. CDR1 and CDR2 from the germline V gene are SGDLS and YYNGEE. The trim removed 4 bases at V and 6 bases at J, leaving 6 bases unmatched. The CDR3, as DNA: TGTGCCAGCAGCCCCAGGACTAGCGGGAGGGCGGATACGCAGTATTTT. Translation gives CASSPRTSGRADTQYF.

V and J are TRBV28 and TRBJ1-1; perhaps TRBD1 as D (6 bases). Germline V gene sequence: CDR1 MDHEN, CDR2 SYDVKM. Trimming left V 2 bases short and J 0 bases short, with 10 bases between. CDR3 length: 15 amino acids. The CDR3 loop reads CASSLADSMNTEAFF. In nucleotides, the CDR3 is TGTGCCAGCAGTTTAGCGGACAGCATGAACACTGAAGCTTTCTTT.

The J gene is TRBJ1-2, the V gene TRBV28, with D possibly TRBD1 on 6 matching bases. V lost 6 bases and J lost 6, with 20 bases in between. The CDR3 sequence is 15 residues long. The germline V gene encodes CDR1 MDHEN and CDR2 SYDVKM. This CDR3 is CASSLPRKGGDGYTF. The CDR3 DNA is TGTGCCAGCAGCCTCCCGCGGAAGGGGGGGGATGGCTACACCTTC.

This clone was observed once. This rearrangement joins TRBV19 to TRBJ2-1; 8 nucleotides line up with TRBD2. Germline assignment: CDR1 LNHDA and CDR2 SQIVND (reference sequence). The CDR3 is 16 residues long. V was clipped by 3 bases and J by 1 base; unmatched bases: 5. CDR3 bases: TGTGCCAGTAGTATCCTAAGCGGGAGATCCTACAATGAGCAGTTCTTC. This translates into CASSILSGRSYNEQFF.

This chain links TRBV28 with TRBJ1-4; TRBD1 matches 9 bases. V was pared by 6 bases and J by 0 bases, with 14 bases of the junction left unmatched. Germline V gene lookup returns CDR1 MDHEN and CDR2 SYDVKM. The CDR3 is 19 residues long. The CDR3 protein is CASRRRDRVPQATNEKLFF. CDR3 nucleotides: TGTGCCAGCAGACGCCGGGACAGGGTGCCTCAGGCAACTAATGAAAAACTGTTTTTT.

This clone was seen a single time. This rearrangement joins TRBV11-3 to TRBJ2-3, with 9 bases that match TRBD2. CDR1 SGHNT and CDR2 YENEEA come from the germline V gene. Trimming at V came to 5 bases and at J to 4 bases, leaving 7 bases not matched to a gene. The CDR3 covers 15 residues. The CDR3 coding sequence is TGTGCCAGCAGCCACATAGCGGGAGCGGCAGATACGCAGTATTTT. Translated, it gives CASSHIAGAADTQYF.

The CDR3 DNA is TGTGCCAGCAGCCCCCAGTTGGGAAATGAAGCTTTCTTT. Protein sequence: CASSPQLGNEAFF. The V gene is TRBV7-8, the J gene TRBJ1-1; D gene unclear. Trimming removed 5 bases at V and 7 bases at J, with 14 bases between. CDR3 length: 13 amino acids. Germline CDR1 is SGHVS and CDR2 is FQNEAQ.

The rearrangement links TRBV2 to TRBJ1-1, with D perhaps matching TRBD1 (5 bases). The germline V gene encodes CDR1 SNHLY and CDR2 FYNNEI. The CDR3 covers 13 residues. The V end lost 11 bases, the J end lost 3 bases, and 16 bases lay between the germline ends. The CDR3 reads CAAWGVRDTEAFF. CDR3 bases: TGTGCCGCCTGGGGGGTACGGGACACTGAAGCTTTCTTT.